This entry features one T cell receptor beta chain sequence. Per the study methods: Researchers report that nucleated cell counts were estimated from reference gene primer amplification. Sequencing used immunoSEQ multiplex PCR; TCRdb keeps in-frame clones, though not all of them. The DNA gave D and trimming, while V, J and clone size come from that table. The table records 290,000 or so clones, roughly 86% of them present only once. The data derive from a study of blood T cell repertoires in COVID-19. Study overall: Sites in the United States, Italy and Spain provided acute and convalescent COVID-19 samples. PBMCs, B-cell-depleted T cells, or T cells were the source of the cDNA or gDNA that made up the material.

The CDR3 consists of 15 residues. Trimming pared 3 bases from V and 8 bases from J, leaving 19 bases between. Germline V CDR1 and CDR2: KGHSH, LQKENI. This clonotype was obtained from a man in his 70s with acute or convalescent COVID-19. The sample was peripheral blood. V gene TRBV18 combines with J gene TRBJ1-2, with a weak D call TRBD1 (5 bases). The CDR3 loop is CASSPYTSLDRGYTF. In DNA, the CDR3 is TGTGCCAGCTCACCCTACACCAGCCTCGACAGAGGCTACACCTTC. Full variable domain (remainder filled in from reference TRBV18 and TRBJ1-2): NAGVMQNPRHLVRRRGQEARLRCSPMKGHSHVYWYRQLPEEGLKFMVYLQKENIIDESGMPKERFSAEFPKEGPSILRIQQVVRGDSAAYFCASSPYTSLDRGYTFGSGTRLTVV.